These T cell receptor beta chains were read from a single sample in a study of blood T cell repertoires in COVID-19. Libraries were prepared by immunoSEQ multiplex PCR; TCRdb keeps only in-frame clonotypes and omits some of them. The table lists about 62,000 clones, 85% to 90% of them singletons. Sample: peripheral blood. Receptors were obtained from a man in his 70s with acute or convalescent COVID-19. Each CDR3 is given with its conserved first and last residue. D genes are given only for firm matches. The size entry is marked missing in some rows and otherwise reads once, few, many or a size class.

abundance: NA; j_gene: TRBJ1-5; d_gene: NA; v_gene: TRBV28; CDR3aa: CASSLPGRVRQPQHF; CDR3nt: TGTGCCAGCAGTTTACCGGGCAGGGTTCGGCAGCCCCAGCATTTT
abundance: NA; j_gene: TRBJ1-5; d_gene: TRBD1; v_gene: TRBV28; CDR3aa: CASSLGTGLGQPQHF; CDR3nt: TGTGCCAGCAGTTTAGGGACAGGGCTGGGTCAGCCCCAGCATTTT
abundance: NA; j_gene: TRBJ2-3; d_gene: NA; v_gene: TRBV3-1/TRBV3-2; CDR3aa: CASSQVGGARTDTQYF; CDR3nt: TGTGCCAGCAGCCAAGTAGGAGGGGCCCGCACAGATACGCAGTATTTT
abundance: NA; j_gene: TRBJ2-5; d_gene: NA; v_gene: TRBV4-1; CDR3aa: CASSEPSAGGIETQYF; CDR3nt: TGCGCCAGCAGCGAACCTTCCGCCGGGGGAATAGAGACCCAGTACTTC
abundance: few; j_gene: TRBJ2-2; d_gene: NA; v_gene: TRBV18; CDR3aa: CASSAGTGPTGELFF; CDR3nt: TGTGCCAGCTCGGCCGGGACTGGGCCAACCGGGGAGCTGTTTTTT
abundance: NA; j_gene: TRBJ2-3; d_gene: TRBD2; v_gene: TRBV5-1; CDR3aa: CASSQRLAGGPDTQYF; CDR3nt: TGCGCCAGCAGCCAGCGACTAGCGGGGGGGCCGGATACGCAGTATTTT
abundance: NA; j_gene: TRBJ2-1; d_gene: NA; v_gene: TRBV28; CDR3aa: CASSLISSRAYNEQFF; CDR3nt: TGTGCCAGCAGTTTAATAAGCTCCCGCGCCTACAATGAGCAGTTCTTC
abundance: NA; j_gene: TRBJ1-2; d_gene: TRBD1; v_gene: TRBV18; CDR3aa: CASSRSDRAPDYGYTF; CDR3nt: TGTGCCAGCTCACGATCGGACAGGGCGCCCGACTATGGCTACACCTTC
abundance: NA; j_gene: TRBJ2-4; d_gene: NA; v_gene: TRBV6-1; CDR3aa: CASSEFVAGLQDIQYF; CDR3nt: TGTGCCAGCAGTGAATTTGTTGCGGGACTTCAGGACATTCAGTACTTC
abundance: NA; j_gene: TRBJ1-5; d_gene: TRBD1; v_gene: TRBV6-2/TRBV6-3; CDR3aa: CASSYSHDRQGDGNQPQHF; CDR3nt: TGTGCCAGCAGTTACTCCCATGATCGACAGGGTGATGGCAATCAGCCCCAGCATTTT
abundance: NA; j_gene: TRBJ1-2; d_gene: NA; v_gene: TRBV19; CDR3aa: CASSIEGTAGDYGYTF; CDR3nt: TGTGCCAGTAGTATAGAGGGGACGGCAGGGGACTATGGCTACACCTTC
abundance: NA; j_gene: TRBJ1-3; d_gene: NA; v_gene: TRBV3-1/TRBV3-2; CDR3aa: CASSYSSSGNTIYF; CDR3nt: TGTGCCAGCAGCTATAGCTCTTCCGGAAACACCATATATTTT
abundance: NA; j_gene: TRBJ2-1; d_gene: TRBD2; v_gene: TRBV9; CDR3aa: CASSGRGGPNEQFF; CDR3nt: TGTGCCAGCAGCGGTCGGGGGGGCCCGAATGAGCAGTTCTTC
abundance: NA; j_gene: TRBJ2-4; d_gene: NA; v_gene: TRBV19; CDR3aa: CASTGGLAKNIQYF; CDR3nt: TGTGCCAGTACAGGGGGACTAGCCAAAAACATTCAGTACTTC
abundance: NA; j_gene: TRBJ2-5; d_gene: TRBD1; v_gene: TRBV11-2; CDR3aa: CASSRSRTGGETQYF; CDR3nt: TGTGCCAGCAGCCGATCCAGGACAGGTGGAGAGACCCAGTACTTC
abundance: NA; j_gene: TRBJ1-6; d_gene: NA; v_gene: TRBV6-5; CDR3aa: CASSLGVFNSPLHF; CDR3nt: TGTGCCAGCAGTTTGGGAGTTTTTAATTCACCCCTCCACTTT
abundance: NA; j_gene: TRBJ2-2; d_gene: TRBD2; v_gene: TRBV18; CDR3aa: CASSPLGTSGRTLDTGELFF; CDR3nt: TGTGCCAGCTCACCGCTCGGGACTAGCGGGAGGACACTAGACACCGGGGAGCTGTTTTTT
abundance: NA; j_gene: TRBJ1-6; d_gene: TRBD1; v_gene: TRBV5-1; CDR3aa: CASSLGTGYSPLHF; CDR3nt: TGCGCCAGCAGCTTGGGGACAGGGTACTCACCCCTCCACTTT
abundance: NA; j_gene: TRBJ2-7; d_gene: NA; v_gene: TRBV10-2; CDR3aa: CASSEQGPYEQYF; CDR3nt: TGCGCCAGCAGTGAACAGGGACCCTACGAGCAGTACTTC
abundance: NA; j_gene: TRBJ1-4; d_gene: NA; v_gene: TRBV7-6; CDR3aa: CASSTPRRRLNEKLFF; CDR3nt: TGTGCCAGCAGCACACCGAGACGGAGGCTTAATGAAAAACTGTTTTTT
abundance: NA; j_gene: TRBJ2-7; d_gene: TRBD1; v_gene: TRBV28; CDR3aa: CASADRDEQYF; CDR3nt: TGTGCCAGCGCCGACAGGGACGAGCAGTACTTC
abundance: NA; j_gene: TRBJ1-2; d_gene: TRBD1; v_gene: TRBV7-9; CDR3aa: CASSAGQANYGYTF; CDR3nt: TGTGCCAGCAGCGCGGGACAGGCTAACTATGGCTACACCTTC
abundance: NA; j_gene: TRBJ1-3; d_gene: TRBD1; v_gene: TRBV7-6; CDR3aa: CASSPTTGNTIYF; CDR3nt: TGTGCCAGCAGCCCCACGACAGGGAACACCATATATTTT
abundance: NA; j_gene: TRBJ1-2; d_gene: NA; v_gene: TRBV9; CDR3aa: CASSAGGGDYGYTF; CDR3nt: TGTGCCAGCAGCGCGGGCGGGGGGGACTATGGCTACACCTTC
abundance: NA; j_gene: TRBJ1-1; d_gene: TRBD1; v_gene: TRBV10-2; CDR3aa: CASSESRQGAVPGTEAFF; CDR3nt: TGCGCCAGCAGTGAGTCCAGACAGGGGGCAGTTCCAGGGACTGAAGCTTTCTTT
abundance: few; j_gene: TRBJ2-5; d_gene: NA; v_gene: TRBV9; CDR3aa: CASSVAWGEQETQYF; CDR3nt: TGTGCCAGCAGCGTAGCTTGGGGGGAGCAAGAGACCCAGTACTTC
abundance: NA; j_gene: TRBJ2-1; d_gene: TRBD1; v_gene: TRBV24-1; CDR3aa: CATSGRGDRGPNEQFF; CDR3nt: TGTGCCACCAGTGGCCGGGGGGACAGGGGGCCCAATGAGCAGTTCTTC
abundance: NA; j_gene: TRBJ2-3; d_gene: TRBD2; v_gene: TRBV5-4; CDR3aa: CASSFGLAEVADTQYF; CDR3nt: TGTGCCAGCAGCTTCGGGCTAGCGGAGGTGGCAGATACGCAGTATTTT
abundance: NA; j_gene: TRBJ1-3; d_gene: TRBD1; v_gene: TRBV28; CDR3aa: CASSPNPGQAKGNTIYF; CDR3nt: TGTGCCAGCAGTCCAAATCCGGGACAGGCAAAAGGAAACACCATATATTTT